This record covers a single T cell receptor (beta chain). The antigen is undetermined. This entry is derived from a study of persistence of HIV-infected CD4 T cells. Study conclusions and caveats: Antigen-responding cells were enriched for degenerate expanded CDR3beta sequences.

The libraries were made with immunoSEQ version 4 in survey mode. Using immunoSEQ multiplex PCR, the repertoire was profiled, and TCRdb retains in-frame clones only, with some absent. Found here are roughly 30,000 clones, roughly 78% of them singletons; the top ten hold about 4.6%. Cells were stimulated with CMV-infected fibroblast lysates at 8.5 to 10 ug/mL. CD40L/CD69 double-negative CD45RO-high memory CD4+ T cells were collected. The receptor's source is an adult man with HIV who was CMV-seropositive. The sequences come from CD4+ T cells sorted from PBMCs after approximately 18-hour stimulation, collected from a patient who received antiretroviral therapy.

The chain's CDR3 is CASSELAGDAGELFF. The CDR3, as DNA: TGTGCCAGTAGTGAACTAGCGGGGGACGCCGGGGAGCTGTTTTTT. The V call is TRBV19, the J call TRBJ2-2, with 11 bases that match TRBD2. Germline CDR1 and CDR2: LNHDA and SQIVND (reference sequence). V lost 5 bases and J lost 6; bases outside the gene matches: 5. This CDR3 has 15 residues.